This section outlines one TCR beta chain sequence together with its context. The target antigen is unknown. This specimen belongs to a study of shared clonotypes between healthy human individuals. Study-wide background: Donors had three CD4 naive, three CD4 memory, two CD8 naive and one CD8 memory plate apiece. Findings and caveats of the study: Memory subsets generally showed smaller estimated richness than naive subsets did.

Germline V gene lookup returns CDR1 LNHDA and CDR2 SQIVND (reference sequence). The CDR3 spans 12 residues. Trimming removed 9 bases from V and 6 bases from J; junction bases left unmatched: 3. Subsets obtained from CD4+ cells comprised CD45RA+ naive and CD45RA-negative memory cells. Replicate PCRs for sorted subsets used 200 ng DNA; this equaled 33,000 or so T cell genomes. Only in-frame clones appear in the TCRdb table, and some are missing; sequencing was by immunoSEQ multiplex PCR. Of 950,000 to 1,300,000 clones listed, approximately 72% are singletons. The sample consisted of memory CD4+ T cells sorted from blood. Subset here: CD45RA-negative fraction. The TCR originated in a man younger than 35 in good health. The chain joins TRBV19 to TRBJ2-7; 12 nucleotides line up with TRBD2. The CDR3 protein is CASKTSGSEQYF. CDR3 coding DNA: TGTGCCAGCAAGACTAGCGGGAGCGAGCAGTACTTC.